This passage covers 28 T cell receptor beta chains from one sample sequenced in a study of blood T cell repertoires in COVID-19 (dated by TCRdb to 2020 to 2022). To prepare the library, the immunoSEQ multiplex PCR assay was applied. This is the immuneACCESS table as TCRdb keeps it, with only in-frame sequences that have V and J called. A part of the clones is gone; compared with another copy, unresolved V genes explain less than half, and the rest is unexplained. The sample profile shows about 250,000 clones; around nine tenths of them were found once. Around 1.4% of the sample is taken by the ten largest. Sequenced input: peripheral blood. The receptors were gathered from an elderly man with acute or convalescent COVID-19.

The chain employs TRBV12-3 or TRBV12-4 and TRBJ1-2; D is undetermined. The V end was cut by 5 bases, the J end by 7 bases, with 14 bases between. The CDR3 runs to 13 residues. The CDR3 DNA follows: TGTGCCAGCAGTCCCCTCGCGGGATCTGGCTACACCTTC. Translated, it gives CASSPLAGSGYTF.

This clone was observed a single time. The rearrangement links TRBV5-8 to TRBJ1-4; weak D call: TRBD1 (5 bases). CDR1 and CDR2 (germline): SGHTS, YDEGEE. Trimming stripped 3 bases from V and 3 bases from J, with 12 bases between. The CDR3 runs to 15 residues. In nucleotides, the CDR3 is TGTGCCAGCAGCTCCGCCAGGGCGGCTAATGAAAAACTGTTTTTT. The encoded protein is CASSSARAANEKLFF.

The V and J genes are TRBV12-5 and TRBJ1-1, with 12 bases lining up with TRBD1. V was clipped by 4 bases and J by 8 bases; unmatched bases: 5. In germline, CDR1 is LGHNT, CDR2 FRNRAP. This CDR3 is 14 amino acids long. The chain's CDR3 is CASGWDRGLLEAFF. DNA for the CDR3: TGTGCTAGTGGTTGGGACAGGGGGCTCCTGGAAGCTTTCTTT.

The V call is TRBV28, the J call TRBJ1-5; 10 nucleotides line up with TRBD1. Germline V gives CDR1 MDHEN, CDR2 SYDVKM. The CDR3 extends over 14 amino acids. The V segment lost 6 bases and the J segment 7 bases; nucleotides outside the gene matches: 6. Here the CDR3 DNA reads TGTGCCAGCAGCCCGACAGGGGGCGAGCAGCCCCAGCATTTT. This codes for CASSPTGGEQPQHF.

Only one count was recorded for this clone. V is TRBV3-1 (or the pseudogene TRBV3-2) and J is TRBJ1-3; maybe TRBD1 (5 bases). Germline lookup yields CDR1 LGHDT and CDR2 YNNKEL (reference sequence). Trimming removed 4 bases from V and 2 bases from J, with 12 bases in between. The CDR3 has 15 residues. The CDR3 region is CASSRDSFAGNTIYF. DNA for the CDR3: TGTGCCAGCAGCCGAGACAGTTTCGCTGGAAACACCATATATTTT.

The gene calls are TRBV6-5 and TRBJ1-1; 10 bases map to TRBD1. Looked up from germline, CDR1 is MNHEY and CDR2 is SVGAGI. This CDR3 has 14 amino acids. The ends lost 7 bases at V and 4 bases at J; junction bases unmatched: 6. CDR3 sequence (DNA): TGTGCCAGCATCCGGACAGGGGGGATCACTGAAGCTTTCTTT. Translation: CASIRTGGITEAFF.

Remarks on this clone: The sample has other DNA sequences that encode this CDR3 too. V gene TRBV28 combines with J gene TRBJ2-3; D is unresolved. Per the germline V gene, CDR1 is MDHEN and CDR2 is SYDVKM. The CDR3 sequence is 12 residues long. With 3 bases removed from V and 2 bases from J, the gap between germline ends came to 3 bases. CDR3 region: CASSFNTDTQYF. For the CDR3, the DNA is TGTGCCAGCAGTTTTAACACAGATACGCAGTATTTT.

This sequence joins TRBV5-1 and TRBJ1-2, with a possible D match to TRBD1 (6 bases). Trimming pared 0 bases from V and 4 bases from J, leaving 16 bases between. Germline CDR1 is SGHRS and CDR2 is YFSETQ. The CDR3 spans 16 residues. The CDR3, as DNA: TGCGCCAGCAGCTTGGTCTCTACAGGGATCCTCTATGGCTACACCTTC. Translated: CASSLVSTGILYGYTF. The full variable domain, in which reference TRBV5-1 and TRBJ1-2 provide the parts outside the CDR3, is KAGVTQTPRYLIKTRGQQVTLSCSPISGHRSVSWYQQTPGQGLQFLFEYFSETQRNKGNFPGRFSGRQFSNSRSEMNVSTLELGDSALYLCASSLVSTGILYGYTFGSGTRLTVV.

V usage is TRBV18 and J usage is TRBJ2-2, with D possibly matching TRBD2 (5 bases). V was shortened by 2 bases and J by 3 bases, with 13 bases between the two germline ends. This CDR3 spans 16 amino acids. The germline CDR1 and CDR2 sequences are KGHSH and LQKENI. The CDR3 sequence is CASSPREGADTGELFF. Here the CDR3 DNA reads TGTGCCAGCTCACCAAGAGAGGGAGCAGACACCGGGGAGCTGTTTTTT.

CDR3 residues: CASSLSLQGTGELFF. The CDR3 coding sequence is TGTGCCAGCAGCTTAAGCTTACAGGGTACCGGGGAGCTGTTTTTT. The rearrangement joins TRBV7-3 to TRBJ2-2, with D possibly matching TRBD1 (6 bases). V was trimmed by 1 base and J by 5 bases, leaving 11 bases between them. Germline CDR1 SGHTA, CDR2 FQGTGA. The CDR3 consists of 15 residues.

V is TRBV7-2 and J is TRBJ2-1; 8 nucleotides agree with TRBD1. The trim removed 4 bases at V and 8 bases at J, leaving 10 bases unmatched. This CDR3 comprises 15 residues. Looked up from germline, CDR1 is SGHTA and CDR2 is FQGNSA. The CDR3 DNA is TGTGCCAGCAGCTCTTATCGGACAGGGAAGGATGAGCAGTTCTTC. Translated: CASSSYRTGKDEQFF.

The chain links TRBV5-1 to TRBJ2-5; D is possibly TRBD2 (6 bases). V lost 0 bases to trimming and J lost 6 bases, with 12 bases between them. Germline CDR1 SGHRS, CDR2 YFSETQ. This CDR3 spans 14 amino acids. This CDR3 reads CASSLEASEQTQYF. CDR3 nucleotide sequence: TGCGCCAGCAGCTTGGAGGCTAGCGAGCAGACCCAGTACTTC.

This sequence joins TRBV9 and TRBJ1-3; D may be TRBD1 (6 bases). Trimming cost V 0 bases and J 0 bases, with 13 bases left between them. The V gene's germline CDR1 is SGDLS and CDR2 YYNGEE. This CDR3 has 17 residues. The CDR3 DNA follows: TGTGCCAGCAGCGTAGGATGGGGGCTAAGCTCTGGAAACACCATATATTTT. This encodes CASSVGWGLSSGNTIYF. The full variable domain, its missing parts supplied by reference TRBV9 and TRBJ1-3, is DSGVTQTPKHLITATGQRVTLRCSPRSGDLSVYWYQQSLDQGLQFLIQYYNGEERAKGNILERFSAQQFPDLHSELNLSSLELGDSALYFCASSVGWGLSSGNTIYFGEGSWLTVV.

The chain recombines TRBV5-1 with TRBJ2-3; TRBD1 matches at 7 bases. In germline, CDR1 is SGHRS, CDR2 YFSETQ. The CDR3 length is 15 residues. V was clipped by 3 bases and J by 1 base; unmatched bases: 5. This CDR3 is CASSWRQGGTDTQYF. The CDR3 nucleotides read TGCGCCAGCAGCTGGCGACAGGGTGGCACAGATACGCAGTATTTT.

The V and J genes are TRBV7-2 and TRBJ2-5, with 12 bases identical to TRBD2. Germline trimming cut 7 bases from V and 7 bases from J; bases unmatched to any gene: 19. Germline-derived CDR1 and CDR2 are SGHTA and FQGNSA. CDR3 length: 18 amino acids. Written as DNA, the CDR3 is TGTGCCAGCATCCCCCGGCGACTAGCGGGAGCTGTGGGGGGGACCCAGTACTTC. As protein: CASIPRRLAGAVGGTQYF.

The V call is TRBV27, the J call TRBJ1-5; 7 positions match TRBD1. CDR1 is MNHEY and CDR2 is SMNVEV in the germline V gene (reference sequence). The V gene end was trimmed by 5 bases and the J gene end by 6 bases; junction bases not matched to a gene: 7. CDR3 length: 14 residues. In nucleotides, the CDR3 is TGTGCCAGCAGTAATACAGGGGCGGCTCAGCCCCAGCATTTT. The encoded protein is CASSNTGAAQPQHF.

The CDR3, as DNA: TGTGCCAGCAGGGAGGTCGTTTCGGGAAACACCATATATTTT. Amino acids: CASREVVSGNTIYF. The chain combines TRBV6-5 with TRBJ1-3, with no clear D. Deletions cut 6 bases from V and 4 bases from J, with 13 bases between. The CDR3 has 14 residues. CDR1 MNHEY and CDR2 SVGAGI come from the germline V gene.

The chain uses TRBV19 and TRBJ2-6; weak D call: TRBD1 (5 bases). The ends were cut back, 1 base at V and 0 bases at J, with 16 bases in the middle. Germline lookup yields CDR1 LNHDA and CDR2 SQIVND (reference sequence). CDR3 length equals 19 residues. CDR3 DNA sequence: TGTGCCAGTAGTATAGTAGAACAGGTTCCCTTCTCTGGGGCCAACGTCCTGACTTTC. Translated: CASSIVEQVPFSGANVLTF.

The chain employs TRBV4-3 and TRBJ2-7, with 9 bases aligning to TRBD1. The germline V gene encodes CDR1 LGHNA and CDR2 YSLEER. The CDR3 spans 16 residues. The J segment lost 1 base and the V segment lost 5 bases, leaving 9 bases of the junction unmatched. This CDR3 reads CASSGNRGRGSYEQYF. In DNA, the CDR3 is TGCGCCAGCAGCGGTAACAGGGGGCGCGGGTCCTACGAGCAGTACTTC.

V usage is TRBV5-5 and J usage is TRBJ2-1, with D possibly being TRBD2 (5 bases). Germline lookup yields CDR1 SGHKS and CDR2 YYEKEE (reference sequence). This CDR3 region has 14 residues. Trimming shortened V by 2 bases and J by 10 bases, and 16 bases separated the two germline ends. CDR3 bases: TGTGCCAGCAGCTTCAGACTACTAGGCGGGGAGCAGTTCTTC. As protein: CASSFRLLGGEQFF.

This CDR3 reads CASSPRGSINQPQHF. In nucleotides, the CDR3 is TGTGCCAGCAGTCCCAGGGGGAGCATCAATCAGCCCCAGCATTTT. The gene calls are TRBV27 and TRBJ1-5; 7 bases are shared with TRBD1. Germline CDR1 and CDR2: MNHEY and SMNVEV (reference sequence). V shed 5 bases, J shed 3 bases, and the junction held 7 bases outside the gene matches. CDR3 length: 15 residues.

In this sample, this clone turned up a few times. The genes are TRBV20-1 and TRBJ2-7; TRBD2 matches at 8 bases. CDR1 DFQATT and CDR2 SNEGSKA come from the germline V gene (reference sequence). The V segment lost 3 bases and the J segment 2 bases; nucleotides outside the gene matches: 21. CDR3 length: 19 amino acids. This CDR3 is CSASPVVLAGGHTAYEQYF. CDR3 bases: TGCAGTGCTAGTCCCGTCGTCTTGGCGGGGGGCCATACAGCCTACGAGCAGTACTTC.

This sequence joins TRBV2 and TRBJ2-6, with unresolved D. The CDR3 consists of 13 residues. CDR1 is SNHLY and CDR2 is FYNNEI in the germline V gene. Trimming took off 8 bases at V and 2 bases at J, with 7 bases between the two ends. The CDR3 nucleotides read TGTGCCAGCCACAGACCTGGGGCCAACGTCCTGACTTTC. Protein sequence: CASHRPGANVLTF.

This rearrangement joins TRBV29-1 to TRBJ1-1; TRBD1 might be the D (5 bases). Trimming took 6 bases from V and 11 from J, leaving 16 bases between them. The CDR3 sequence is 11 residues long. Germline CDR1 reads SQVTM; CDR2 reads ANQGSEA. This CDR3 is CSVHTGGEAFF. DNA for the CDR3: TGCAGCGTCCACACGGGGGGAGAGGCTTTCTTT.

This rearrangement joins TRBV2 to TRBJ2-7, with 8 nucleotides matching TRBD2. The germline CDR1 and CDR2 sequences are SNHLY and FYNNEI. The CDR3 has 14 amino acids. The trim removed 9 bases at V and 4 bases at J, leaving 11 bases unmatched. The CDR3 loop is CASTGRGAVYEQYF. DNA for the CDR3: TGTGCCAGTACCGGGCGGGGGGCAGTGTACGAGCAGTACTTC.

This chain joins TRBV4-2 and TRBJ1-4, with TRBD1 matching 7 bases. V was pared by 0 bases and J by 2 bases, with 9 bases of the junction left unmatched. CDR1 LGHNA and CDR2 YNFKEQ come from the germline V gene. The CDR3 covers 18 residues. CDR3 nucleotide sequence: TGTGCCAGCAGCCAAGATTTGAGCAGGGGGGTTACTAATGAAAAACTGTTTTTT. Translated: CASSQDLSRGVTNEKLFF.

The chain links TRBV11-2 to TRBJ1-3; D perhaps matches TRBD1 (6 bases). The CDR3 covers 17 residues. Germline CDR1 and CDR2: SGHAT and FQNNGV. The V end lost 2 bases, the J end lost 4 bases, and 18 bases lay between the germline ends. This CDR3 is CASSLRGLDRIGNTIYF. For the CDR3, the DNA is TGTGCCAGCAGCTTAAGGGGATTGGACAGAATCGGAAACACCATATATTTT.

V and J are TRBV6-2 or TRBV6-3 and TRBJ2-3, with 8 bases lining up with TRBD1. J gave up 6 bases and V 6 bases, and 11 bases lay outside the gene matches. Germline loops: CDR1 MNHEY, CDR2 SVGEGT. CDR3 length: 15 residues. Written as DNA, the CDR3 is TGTGCCAGCAGCGAGACAGGGGTTAGGGCGGATACGCAGTATTTT. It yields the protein CASSETGVRADTQYF.